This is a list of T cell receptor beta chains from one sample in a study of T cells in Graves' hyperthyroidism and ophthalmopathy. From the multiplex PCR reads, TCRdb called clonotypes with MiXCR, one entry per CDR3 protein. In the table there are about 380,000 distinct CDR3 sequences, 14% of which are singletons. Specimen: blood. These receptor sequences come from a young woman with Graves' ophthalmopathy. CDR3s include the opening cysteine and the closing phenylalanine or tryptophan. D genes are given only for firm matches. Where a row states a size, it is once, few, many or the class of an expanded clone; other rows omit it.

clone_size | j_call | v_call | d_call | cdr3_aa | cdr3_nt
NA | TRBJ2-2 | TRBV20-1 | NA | CSARFGGFGELFF | TGCAGTGCTAGATTTGGGGGGTTTGGGGAGCTGTTTTTT
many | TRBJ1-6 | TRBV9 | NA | CASSVSGQFNSPLHF | TGTGCCAGCAGCGTATCCGGACAGTTTAATTCACCCCTCCACTTT
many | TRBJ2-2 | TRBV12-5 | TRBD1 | CASGLVGTGDTGELFF | TGTGCTAGTGGTTTGGTAGGGACAGGGGACACCGGGGAGCTGTTTTTT
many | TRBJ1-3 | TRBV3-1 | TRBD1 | CASSQDGTGVGNTIYF | TGTGCCAGCAGCCAAGATGGGACAGGGGTTGGAAACACCATATATTTT
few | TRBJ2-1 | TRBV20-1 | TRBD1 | CSASTGVNYNEQFF | TGCAGTGCCTCGACAGGGGTAAACTACAATGAGCAGTTCTTC
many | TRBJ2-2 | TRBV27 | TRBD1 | CASSSRGTGTGELFF | TGTGCCAGCAGTTCCAGGGGGACGGGAACCGGGGAGCTGTTTTTT
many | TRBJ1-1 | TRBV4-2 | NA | CASSQDWVLGEAFF | TGTGCCAGCAGCCAAGATTGGGTTCTGGGGGAAGCTTTCTTT
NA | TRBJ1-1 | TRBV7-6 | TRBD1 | CASSPSPGQGENTEAFF | TGTGCCAGCAGCCCATCGCCCGGACAGGGGGAGAACACTGAAGCTTTCTTT
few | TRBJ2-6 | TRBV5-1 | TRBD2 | CASSRGGSGANVLTF | TGCGCCAGCAGCCGGGGGGGATCTGGGGCCAACGTCCTGACTTTC
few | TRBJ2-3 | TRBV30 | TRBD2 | CAWSIAGYTDTQYF | TGTGCCTGGAGTATAGCGGGGTACACAGATACGCAGTATTTT
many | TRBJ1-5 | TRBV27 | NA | CASSGTGRQPQHF | TGTGCCAGCAGTGGTACAGGGCGGCAGCCCCAGCATTTT
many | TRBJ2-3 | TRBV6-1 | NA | CASTYVRGGGTDTQYF | TGTGCCAGCACCTACGTCCGGGGCGGGGGCACAGATACGCAGTATTTT
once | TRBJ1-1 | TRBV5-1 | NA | CASSVGSGHNTEAFF | TGCGCCAGCAGCGTGGGTTCGGGGCACAACACTGAAGCTTTCTTT
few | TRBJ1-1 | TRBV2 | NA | CASSEALMAFF | TGTGCCAGCAGTGAAGCGCTTATGGCTTTCTTT
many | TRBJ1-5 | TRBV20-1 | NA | CSVGQRSQPQHF | TGCAGTGTTGGACAACGGAGTCAGCCCCAGCATTTT
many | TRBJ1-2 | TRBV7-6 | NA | CASSLISDSLLPGYTF | TGTGCCAGCAGCTTAATTTCGGACAGCTTGCTTCCTGGCTACACCTTC
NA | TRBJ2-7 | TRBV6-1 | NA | CASKLRVFGTYEQYF | TGTGCCAGCAAACTAAGGGTTTTCGGCACCTACGAGCAGTACTTC
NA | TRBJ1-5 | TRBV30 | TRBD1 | CAWSAKTGTGVQPQHF | TGTGCCTGGAGCGCCAAAACCGGGACAGGGGTGCAGCCCCAGCATTTT
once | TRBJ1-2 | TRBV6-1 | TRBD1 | CASTRDRSPHYGYTF | TGTGCCAGCACTAGGGACAGATCGCCGCACTATGGCTACACCTTC
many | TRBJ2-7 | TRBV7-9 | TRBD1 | CASSLDSGGAHHYEQYF | TGTGCCAGCAGCTTAGATTCAGGGGGCGCGCATCACTACGAGCAGTACTTC
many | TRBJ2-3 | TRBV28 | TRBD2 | CASSPPPSGLTDTQYF | TGTGCCAGCAGTCCCCCCCCTAGCGGCTTAACAGATACGCAGTATTTT
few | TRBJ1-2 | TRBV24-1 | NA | CATSDVGGEHGYTF | TGTGCCACCAGTGATGTCGGGGGGGAGCATGGCTACACCTTC
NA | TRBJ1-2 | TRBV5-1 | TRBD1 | CASSPGGVQGRGGYTF | TGCGCCAGCAGCCCAGGGGGCGTCCAGGGAAGGGGAGGCTACACCTTC
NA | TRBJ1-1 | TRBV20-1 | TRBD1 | CSAISDRNYMNTEAFF | TGCAGTGCTATATCGGACAGGAACTATATGAACACTGAAGCTTTCTTT
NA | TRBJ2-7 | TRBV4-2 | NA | CASSQEDGDYEQYF | TGTGCCAGCAGCCAAGAAGACGGAGACTACGAGCAGTACTTC
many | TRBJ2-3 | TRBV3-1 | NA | CASSQEYPGVRTDTQYF | TGTGCCAGCAGCCAAGAGTATCCAGGGGTCCGCACAGATACGCAGTATTTT
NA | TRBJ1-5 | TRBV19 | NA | CASSTQSNQPQHF | TGTGCCAGTAGTACACAAAGCAATCAGCCCCAGCATTTT
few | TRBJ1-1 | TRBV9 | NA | CASSVVGGMVTKAFF | TGTGCCAGCAGCGTAGTGGGGGGAATGGTAACTAAAGCTTTCTTT
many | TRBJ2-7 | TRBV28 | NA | CASSWGLNYEQYF | TGTGCCAGCAGCTGGGGACTTAACTACGAGCAGTACTTC
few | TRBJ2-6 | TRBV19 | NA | CASSIWRTSGANVLTF | TGTGCCAGTAGTATATGGAGGACCTCTGGGGCCAACGTCCTGACTTTC
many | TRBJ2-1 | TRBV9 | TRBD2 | CASSDGTSAQFF | TGTGCCAGCAGCGATGGGACTAGCGCACAGTTCTTC
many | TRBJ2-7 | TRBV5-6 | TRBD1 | CASSSNRGLGEQYF | TGTGCCAGCAGCTCAAACAGGGGTTTGGGCGAGCAGTACTTC
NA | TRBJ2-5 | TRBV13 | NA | CASSSQISPGSHF | TGTGCCAGCAGCTCTCAGATTTCACCAGGGAGTCACTTC
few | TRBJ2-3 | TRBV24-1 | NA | CATSDLTPTSTDTQYF | TGTGCCACCAGTGATTTAACCCCGACAAGCACAGATACGCAGTATTTT
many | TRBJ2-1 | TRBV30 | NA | CAWGASHEQFF | TGTGCCTGGGGAGCCAGCCATGAGCAGTTCTTC
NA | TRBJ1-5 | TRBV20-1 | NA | CSAGPGPQHF | TGCAGTGCGGGTCCTGGTCCCCAGCATTTT
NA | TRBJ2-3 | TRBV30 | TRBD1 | CAFSGQGATDTQYF | TGTGCCTTTTCGGGACAGGGGGCGACAGATACGCAGTATTTT
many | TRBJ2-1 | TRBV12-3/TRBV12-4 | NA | CASSFSGVNEQFF | TGTGCCAGCAGTTTTTCTGGGGTCAATGAGCAGTTCTTC
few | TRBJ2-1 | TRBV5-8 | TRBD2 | CASSLFGPLDSGGARNEQFF | TGTGCCAGCAGCTTGTTCGGGCCACTTGATAGCGGGGGGGCCCGTAATGAGCAGTTCTTC
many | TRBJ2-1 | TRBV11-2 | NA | CASSLGAFVGYNEQFF | TGTGCCAGCAGCTTAGGTGCCTTCGTAGGCTACAATGAGCAGTTCTTC
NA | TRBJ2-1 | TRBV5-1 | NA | CASSYGLASYNEQFF | TGCGCCAGCAGCTATGGACTGGCTTCCTACAATGAGCAGTTCTTC
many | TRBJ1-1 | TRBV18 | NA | CASSPLGDPGTEAFF | TGTGCCAGCTCACCCCTTGGGGACCCGGGCACTGAAGCTTTCTTT
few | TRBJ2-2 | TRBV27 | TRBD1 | CASSAYRGPAGELFF | TGTGCCAGCAGTGCATACAGGGGCCCGGCCGGGGAGCTGTTTTTT
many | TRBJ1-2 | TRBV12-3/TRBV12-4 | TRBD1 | CASTKTGAYGYTF | TGTGCCAGCACTAAGACAGGGGCCTATGGCTACACCTTC
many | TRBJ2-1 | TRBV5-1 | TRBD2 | CASSPTGGGEQFF | TGCGCCAGCAGCCCCACTGGCGGGGGTGAGCAGTTCTTC
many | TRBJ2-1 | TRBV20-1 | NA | CSADSSYNEQFF | TGCAGTGCTGACAGCTCCTACAATGAGCAGTTCTTC
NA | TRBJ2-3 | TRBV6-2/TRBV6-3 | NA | CASTPLPNSNTDTQYF | TGTGCCAGCACCCCACTTCCGAACAGTAACACAGATACGCAGTATTTT
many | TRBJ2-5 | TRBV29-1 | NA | CSVTGTYDTQYF | TGCAGCGTGACCGGGACCTACGACACCCAGTACTTC
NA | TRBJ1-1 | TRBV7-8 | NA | CASSQPSTDVNTEAFF | TGTGCCAGCAGCCAACCTTCGACAGATGTGAACACTGAAGCTTTCTTT
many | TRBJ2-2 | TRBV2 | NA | CATRTANTGELFF | TGTGCCACGCGGACTGCAAACACCGGGGAGCTGTTTTTT
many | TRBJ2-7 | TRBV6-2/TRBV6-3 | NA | CASTKLPGQSYEQYF | TGTGCCAGCACCAAATTACCGGGGCAGTCCTACGAGCAGTACTTC